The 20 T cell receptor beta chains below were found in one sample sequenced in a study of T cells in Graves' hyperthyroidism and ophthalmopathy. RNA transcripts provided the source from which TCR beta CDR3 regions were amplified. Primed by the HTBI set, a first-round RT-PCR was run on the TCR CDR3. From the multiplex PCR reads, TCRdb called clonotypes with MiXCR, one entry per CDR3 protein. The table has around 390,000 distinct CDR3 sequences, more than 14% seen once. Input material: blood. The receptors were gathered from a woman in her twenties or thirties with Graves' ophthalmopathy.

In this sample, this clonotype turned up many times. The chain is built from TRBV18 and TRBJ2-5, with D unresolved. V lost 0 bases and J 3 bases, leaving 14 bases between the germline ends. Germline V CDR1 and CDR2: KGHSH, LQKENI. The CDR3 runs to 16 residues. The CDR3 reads CASSPPRASIKETQYF. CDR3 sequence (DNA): TGTGCCAGCTCACCACCTAGAGCGAGTATCAAAGAGACCCAGTACTTC.

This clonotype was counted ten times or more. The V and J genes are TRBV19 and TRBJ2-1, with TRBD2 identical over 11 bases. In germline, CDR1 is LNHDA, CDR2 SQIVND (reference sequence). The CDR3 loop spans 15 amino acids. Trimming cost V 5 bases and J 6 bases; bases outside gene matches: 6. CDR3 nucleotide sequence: TGTGCCAGTAGTCCGGGACTAGCGGTCGTCAATGAGCAGTTCTTC. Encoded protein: CASSPGLAVVNEQFF. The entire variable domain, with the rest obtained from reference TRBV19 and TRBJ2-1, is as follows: DGGITQSPKYLFRKEGQNVTLSCEQNLNHDAMYWYRQDPGQGLRLIYYSQIVNDFQKGDIAEGYSVSREKKESFPLTVTSAQKNPTAFYLCASSPGLAVVNEQFFGPGTRLTVL.

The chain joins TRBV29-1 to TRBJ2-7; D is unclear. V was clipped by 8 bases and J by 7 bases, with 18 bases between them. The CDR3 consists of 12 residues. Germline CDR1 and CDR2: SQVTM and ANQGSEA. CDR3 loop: CSSGQALGEQYF. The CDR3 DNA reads TGCAGCTCCGGGCAGGCCCTTGGGGAGCAGTACTTC.

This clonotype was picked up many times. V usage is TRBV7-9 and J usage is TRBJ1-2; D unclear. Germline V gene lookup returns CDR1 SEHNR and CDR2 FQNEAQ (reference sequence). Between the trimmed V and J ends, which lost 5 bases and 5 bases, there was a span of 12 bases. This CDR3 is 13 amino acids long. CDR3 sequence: CASSPDGLYGYTF. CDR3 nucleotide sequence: TGTGCCAGCAGCCCGGACGGCCTATATGGCTACACCTTC.

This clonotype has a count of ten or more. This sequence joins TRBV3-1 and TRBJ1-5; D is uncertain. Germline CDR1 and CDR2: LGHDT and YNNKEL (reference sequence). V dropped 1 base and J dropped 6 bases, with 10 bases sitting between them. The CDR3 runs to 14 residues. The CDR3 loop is CASSQVHRGQPQHF. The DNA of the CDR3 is TGTGCCAGCAGCCAAGTCCATCGAGGTCAGCCCCAGCATTTT. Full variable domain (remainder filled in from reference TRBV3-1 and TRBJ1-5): DTAVSQTPKYLVTQMGNDKSIKCEQNLGHDTMYWYKQDSKKFLKIMFSYNNKELIINETVPNRFSPKSPDKAHLNLHINSLELGDSAVYFCASSQVHRGQPQHFGDGTRLSIL.

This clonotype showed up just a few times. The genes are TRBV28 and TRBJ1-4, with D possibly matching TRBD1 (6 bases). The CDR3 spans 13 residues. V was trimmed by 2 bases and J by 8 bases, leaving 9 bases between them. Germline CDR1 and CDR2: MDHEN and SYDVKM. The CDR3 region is CASSLEDSEKLFF. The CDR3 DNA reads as TGTGCCAGCAGTTTAGAGGACAGCGAAAAACTGTTTTTT. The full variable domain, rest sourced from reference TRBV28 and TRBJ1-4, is DVKVTQSSRYLVKRTGEKVFLECVQDMDHENMFWYRQDPGLGLRLIYFSYDVKMKEKGDIPEGYSVSREKKERFSLILESASTNQTSMYLCASSLEDSEKLFFGSGTQLSVL.

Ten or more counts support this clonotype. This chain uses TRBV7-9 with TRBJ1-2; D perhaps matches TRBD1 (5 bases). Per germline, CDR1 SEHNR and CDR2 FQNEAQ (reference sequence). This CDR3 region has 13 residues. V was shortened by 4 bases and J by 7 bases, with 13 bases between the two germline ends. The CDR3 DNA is TGTGCCAGCAGCTCGGGGCTCTCTCCTGGCTACACCTTC. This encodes CASSSGLSPGYTF.

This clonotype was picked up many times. As DNA, the CDR3 is TGTGCCAGCAGTTTAGGTGAGCGCACTGAAGCTTTCTTT. This sequence encodes CASSLGERTEAFF. The chain recombines TRBV28 with TRBJ1-1; D is undetermined. The CDR3 covers 13 residues. Germline CDR1 MDHEN, CDR2 SYDVKM. V was cut by 2 bases and J by 4 bases, with 8 bases left in between.

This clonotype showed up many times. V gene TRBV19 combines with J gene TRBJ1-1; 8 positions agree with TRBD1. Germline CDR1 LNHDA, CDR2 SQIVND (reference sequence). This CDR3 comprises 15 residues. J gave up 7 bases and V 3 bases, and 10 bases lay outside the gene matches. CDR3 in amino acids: CASSILRRGRNEAFF. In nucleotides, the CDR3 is TGTGCCAGTAGTATCCTCCGCAGGGGGCGAAATGAAGCTTTCTTT.

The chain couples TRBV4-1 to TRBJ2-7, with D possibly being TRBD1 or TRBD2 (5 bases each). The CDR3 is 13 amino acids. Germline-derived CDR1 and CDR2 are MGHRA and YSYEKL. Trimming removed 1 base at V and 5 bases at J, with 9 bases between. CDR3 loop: CASSQAGDDEQYF. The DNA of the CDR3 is TGCGCCAGCAGCCAAGCCGGGGACGACGAGCAGTACTTC.

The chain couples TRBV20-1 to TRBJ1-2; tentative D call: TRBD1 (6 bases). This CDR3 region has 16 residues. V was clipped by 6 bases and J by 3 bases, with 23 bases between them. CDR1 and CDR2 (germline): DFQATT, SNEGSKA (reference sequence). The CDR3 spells CSAENGPGGEDYGYTF. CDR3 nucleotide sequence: TGCAGTGCCGAAAACGGCCCCGGGGGCGAGGACTATGGCTACACCTTC.

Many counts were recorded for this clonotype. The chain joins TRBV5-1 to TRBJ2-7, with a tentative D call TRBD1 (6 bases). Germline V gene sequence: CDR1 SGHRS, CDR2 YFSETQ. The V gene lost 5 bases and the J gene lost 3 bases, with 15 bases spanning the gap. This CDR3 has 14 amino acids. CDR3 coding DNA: TGCGCCAGCAGTCCCGGGACACCGGACTACGAGCAGTACTTC. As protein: CASSPGTPDYEQYF.

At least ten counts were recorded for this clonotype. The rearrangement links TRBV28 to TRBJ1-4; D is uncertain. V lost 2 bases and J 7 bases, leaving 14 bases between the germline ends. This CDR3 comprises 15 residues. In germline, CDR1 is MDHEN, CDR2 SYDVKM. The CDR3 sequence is CASSLTASLSEKLFF. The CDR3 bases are TGTGCCAGCAGTTTAACAGCTTCGCTCTCTGAAAAACTGTTTTTT.

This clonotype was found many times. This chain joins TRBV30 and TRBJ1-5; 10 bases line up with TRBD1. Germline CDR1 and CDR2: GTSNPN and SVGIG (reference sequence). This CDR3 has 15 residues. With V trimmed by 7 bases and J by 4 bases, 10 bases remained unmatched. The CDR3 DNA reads TGTGCCTTACGATCAGGGACAGGGGTAAATCAGCCCCAGCATTTT. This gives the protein CALRSGTGVNQPQHF.

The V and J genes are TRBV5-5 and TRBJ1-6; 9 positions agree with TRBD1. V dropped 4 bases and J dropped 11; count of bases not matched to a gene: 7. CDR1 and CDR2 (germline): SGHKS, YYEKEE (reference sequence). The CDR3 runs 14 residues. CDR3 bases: TGTGCCAGCAGCCAGGGACAGGGAAAGACACCCCTCCACTTT. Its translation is CASSQGQGKTPLHF. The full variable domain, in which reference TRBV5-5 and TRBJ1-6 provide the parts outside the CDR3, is DAGVTQSPTHLIKTRGQQVTLRCSPISGHKSVSWYQQVLGQGPQFIFQYYEKEERGRGNFPDRFSARQFPNYSSELNVNALLLGDSALYLCASSQGQGKTPLHFGNGTRLTVT.

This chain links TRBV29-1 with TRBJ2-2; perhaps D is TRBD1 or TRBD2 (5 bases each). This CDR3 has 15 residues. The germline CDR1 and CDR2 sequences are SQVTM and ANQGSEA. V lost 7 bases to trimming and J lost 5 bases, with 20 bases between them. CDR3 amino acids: CSAWDGRYRTGELFF. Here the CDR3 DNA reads TGCAGCGCTTGGGACGGAAGGTATAGAACCGGGGAGCTGTTTTTT.

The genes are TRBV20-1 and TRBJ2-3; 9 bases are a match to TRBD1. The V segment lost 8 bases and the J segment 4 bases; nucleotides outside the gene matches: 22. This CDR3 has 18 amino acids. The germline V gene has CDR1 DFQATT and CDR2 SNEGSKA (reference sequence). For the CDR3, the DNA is TGCAGTCCCCTCGCTAGACAGGGGGGGCTAAATTTGCCAGATACGCAGTATTTT. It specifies CSPLARQGGLNLPDTQYF.

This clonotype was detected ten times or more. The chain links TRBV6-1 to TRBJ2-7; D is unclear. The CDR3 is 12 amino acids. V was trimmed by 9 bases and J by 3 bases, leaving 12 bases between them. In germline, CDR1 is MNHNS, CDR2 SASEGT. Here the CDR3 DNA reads TGTGCCAGGGCGGAGAAGAACTACGAGCAGTACTTC. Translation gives CARAEKNYEQYF.

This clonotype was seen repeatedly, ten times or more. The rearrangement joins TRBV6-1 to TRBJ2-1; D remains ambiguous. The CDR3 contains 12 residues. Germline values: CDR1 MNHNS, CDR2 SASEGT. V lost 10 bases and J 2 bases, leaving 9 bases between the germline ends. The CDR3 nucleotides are TGTGCCACCCAGGATACCTACAATGAGCAGTTCTTC. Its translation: CATQDTYNEQFF.

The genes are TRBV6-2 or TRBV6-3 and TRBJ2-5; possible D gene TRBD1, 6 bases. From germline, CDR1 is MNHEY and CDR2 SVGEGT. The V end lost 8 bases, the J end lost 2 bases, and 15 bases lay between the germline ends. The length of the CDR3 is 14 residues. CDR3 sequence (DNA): TGTGCCAGCTCTCTGGGACACAGACAAGAGACCCAGTACTTC. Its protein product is CASSLGHRQETQYF.